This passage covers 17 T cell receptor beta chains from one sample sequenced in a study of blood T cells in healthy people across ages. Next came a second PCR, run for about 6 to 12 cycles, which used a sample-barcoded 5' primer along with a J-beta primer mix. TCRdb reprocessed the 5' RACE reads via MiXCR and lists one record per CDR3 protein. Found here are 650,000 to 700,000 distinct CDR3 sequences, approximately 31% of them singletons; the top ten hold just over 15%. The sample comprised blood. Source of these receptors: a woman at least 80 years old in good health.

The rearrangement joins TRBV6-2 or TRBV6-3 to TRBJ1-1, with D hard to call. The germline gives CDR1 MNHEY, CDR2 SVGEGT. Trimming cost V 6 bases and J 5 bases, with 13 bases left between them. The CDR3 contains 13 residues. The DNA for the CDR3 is TGTGCCAGCAGCCTGCAGGCTGTTACTGAAGCTTTCTTT. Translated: CASSLQAVTEAFF.

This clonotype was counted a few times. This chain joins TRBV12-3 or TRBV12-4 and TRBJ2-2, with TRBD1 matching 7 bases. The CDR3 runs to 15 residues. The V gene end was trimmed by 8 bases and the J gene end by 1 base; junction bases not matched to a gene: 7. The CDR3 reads CASARTGWNTGELFF. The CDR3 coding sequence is TGTGCCAGCGCCCGGACAGGCTGGAACACCGGGGAGCTGTTTTTT.

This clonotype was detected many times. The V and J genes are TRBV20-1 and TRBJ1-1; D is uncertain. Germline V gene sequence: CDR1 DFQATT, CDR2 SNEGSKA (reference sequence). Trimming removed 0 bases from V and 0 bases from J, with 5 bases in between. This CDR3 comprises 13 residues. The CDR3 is CSAREPMNTEAFF. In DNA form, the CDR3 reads TGCAGTGCTAGAGAGCCTATGAACACTGAAGCTTTCTTT.

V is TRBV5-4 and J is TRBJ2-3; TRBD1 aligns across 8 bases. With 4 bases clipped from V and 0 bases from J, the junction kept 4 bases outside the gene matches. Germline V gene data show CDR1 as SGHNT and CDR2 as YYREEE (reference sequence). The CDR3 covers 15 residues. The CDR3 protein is CASSGGQGSTDTQYF. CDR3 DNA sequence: TGTGCCAGCAGCGGCGGACAGGGAAGCACAGATACGCAGTATTTT.

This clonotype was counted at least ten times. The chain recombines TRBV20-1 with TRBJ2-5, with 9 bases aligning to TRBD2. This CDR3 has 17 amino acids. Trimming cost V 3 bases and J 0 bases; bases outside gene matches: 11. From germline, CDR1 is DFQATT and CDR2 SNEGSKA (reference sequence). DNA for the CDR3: TGCAGTGCTAGGCTGGGGGCGGGGGGGCGAAACCAAGAGACCCAGTACTTC. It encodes CSARLGAGGRNQETQYF.

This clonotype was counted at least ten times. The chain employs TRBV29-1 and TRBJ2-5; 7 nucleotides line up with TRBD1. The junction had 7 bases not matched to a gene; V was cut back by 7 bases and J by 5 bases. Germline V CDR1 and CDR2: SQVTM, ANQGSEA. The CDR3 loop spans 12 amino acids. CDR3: CSAGQVEETQYF. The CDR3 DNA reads TGCAGCGCCGGACAGGTCGAGGAGACCCAGTACTTC.

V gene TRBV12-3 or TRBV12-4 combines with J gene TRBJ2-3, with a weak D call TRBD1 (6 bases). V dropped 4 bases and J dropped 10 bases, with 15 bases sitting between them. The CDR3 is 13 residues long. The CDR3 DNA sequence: TGTGCCAGCAGTTCCCCGGGGCCAGGGGCGCAGTATTTT. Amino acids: CASSSPGPGAQYF.

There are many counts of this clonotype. CDR3 DNA sequence: TGTGCCAGCAGCCGACGGGACAGGGGTGGTAAAGATACGCAGTATTTT. Translation gives CASSRRDRGGKDTQYF. The rearrangement links TRBV7-2 to TRBJ2-3; 10 bases align to TRBD1. This CDR3 is 16 amino acids long. The J segment lost 5 bases and the V segment lost 5 bases, leaving 10 bases of the junction unmatched. Germline loops: CDR1 SGHTA, CDR2 FQGNSA.

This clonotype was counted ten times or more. Here the CDR3 DNA reads TGCAGTGCTAGAGACTGGAGGACTTACACAGATACGCAGTATTTT. Its translation is CSARDWRTYTDTQYF. The chain links TRBV20-1 to TRBJ2-3; possible D gene TRBD2, 5 bases. CDR3 length: 15 amino acids. Trimming pared 0 bases from V and 2 bases from J, leaving 12 bases between. In germline, CDR1 is DFQATT, CDR2 SNEGSKA (reference sequence).

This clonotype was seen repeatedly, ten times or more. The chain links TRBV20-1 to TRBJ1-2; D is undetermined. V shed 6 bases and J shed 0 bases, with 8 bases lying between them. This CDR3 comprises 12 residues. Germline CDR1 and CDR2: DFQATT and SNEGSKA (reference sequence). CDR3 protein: CSAAAPNYGYTF. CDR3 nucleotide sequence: TGCAGTGCCGCCGCCCCTAACTATGGCTACACCTTC.

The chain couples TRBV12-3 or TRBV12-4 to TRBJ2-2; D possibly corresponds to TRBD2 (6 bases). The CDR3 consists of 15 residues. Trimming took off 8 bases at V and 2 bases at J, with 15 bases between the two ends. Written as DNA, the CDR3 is TGTGCCAGCGGCCCAACTAGCTTCAACACCGGGGAGCTGTTTTTT. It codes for CASGPTSFNTGELFF.

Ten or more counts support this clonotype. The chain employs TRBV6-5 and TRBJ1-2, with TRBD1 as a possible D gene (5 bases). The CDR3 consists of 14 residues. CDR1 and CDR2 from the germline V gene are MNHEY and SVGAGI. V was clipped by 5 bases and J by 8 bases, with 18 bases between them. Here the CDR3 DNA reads TGTGCCAGCAGTGGTACAGGTTCATCCAGGGGCTACACCTTC. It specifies CASSGTGSSRGYTF.

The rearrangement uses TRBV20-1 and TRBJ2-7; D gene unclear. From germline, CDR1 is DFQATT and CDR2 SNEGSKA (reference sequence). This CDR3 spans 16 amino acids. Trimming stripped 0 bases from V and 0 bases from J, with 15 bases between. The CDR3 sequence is CSARDSISGRSYEQYF. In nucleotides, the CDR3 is TGCAGTGCTAGAGATTCAATTTCAGGCCGCTCCTACGAGCAGTACTTC.

The CDR3 protein is CASSSYSGTGYGYTF. In DNA, the CDR3 is TGTGCCAGCAGCTCCTACTCCGGGACAGGGTATGGCTACACCTTC. The rearrangement joins TRBV7-2 to TRBJ1-2, with 9 bases lining up with TRBD1. V was pared by 4 bases and J by 5 bases, with 8 bases of the junction left unmatched. The CDR3 has 15 residues. Germline lookup yields CDR1 SGHTA and CDR2 FQGNSA.

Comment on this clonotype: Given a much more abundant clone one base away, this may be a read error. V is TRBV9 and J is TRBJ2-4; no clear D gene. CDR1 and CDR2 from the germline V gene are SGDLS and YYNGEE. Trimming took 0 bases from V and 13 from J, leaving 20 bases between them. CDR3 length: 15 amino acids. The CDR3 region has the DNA TGTGCCAGCAGCGTAGGTAGTTTCTCCTACAATGAGCAGTACTTC. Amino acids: CASSVGSFSYNEQYF.

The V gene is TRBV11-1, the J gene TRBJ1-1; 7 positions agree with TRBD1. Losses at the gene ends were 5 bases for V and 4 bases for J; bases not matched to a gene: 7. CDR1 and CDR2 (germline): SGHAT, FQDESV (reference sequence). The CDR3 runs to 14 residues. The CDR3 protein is CASSVTGAGTEAFF. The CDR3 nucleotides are TGTGCCAGCAGCGTTACAGGGGCTGGCACTGAAGCTTTCTTT.

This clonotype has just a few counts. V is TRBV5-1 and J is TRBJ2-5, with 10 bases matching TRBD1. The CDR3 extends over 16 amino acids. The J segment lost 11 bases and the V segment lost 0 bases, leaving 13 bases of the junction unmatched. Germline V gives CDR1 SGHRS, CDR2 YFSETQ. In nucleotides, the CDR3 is TGCGCCAGCAGCTTGGCCGGGACAGGGGCGTACAATGAGCAGTACTTC. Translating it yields CASSLAGTGAYNEQYF.